One and the same sample provided the 26 T cell receptor beta chains below, sequenced in a study of CD8+ T cells in alopecia areata. Following extraction, RNA underwent reverse transcription to cDNA, which served as the sequencing template. Libraries were prepared by immunoSEQ multiplex PCR; TCRdb keeps only in-frame clonotypes and omits some of them. The sample contains some 98,000 clones, approximately 60% of which appear only once. Indicated treatment: oral pan-JAK inhibitor, 5-10 mg twice daily. The sample here was CD8+ T cells sorted from blood, taken at week 4, from a patient treated with tofacitinib. These receptors originate from a human donor with alopecia areata.

The chain employs TRBV5-1 and TRBJ2-7, with a possible D match to TRBD2 (6 bases). The length of the CDR3 is 15 residues. V lost 3 bases and J lost 3, with 16 bases in between. CDR1 SGHRS and CDR2 YFSETQ come from the germline V gene. The CDR3 DNA reads TGCGCCAGCAGCTGGGGGGATCCGGGTTACTACGAGCAGTACTTC. Protein product: CASSWGDPGYYEQYF.

The rearrangement joins TRBV25-1 to TRBJ2-7, with D uncertain. Trimming took off 3 bases at V and 1 base at J, with 10 bases between the two ends. The CDR3 is 14 residues long. Per the germline V gene, CDR1 is MGHDK and CDR2 is SYGVNS. CDR3 bases: TGTGCCAGCAGTGAGGTGGGTCATTCCTACGAGCAGTACTTC. As protein: CASSEVGHSYEQYF.

V usage is TRBV19 and J usage is TRBJ2-3; 8 bases align to TRBD1. With V trimmed by 3 bases and J by 6 bases, 8 bases remained unmatched. The CDR3 spans 15 residues. The germline V gene encodes CDR1 LNHDA and CDR2 SQIVND (reference sequence). CDR3 bases: TGTGCCAGTAGTATTCAGGGGGCGATTGCGGATACGCAGTATTTT. Translating it yields CASSIQGAIADTQYF. Combining the CDR3 with reference TRBV19 and TRBJ2-3 gives the whole variable domain DGGITQSPKYLFRKEGQNVTLSCEQNLNHDAMYWYRQDPGQGLRLIYYSQIVNDFQKGDIAEGYSVSREKKESFPLTVTSAQKNPTAFYLCASSIQGAIADTQYFGPGTRLTVL.

The gene calls are TRBV30 and TRBJ2-1; 8 bases are shared with TRBD2. Losses at the gene ends were 1 base for V and 6 bases for J; bases not matched to a gene: 5. The CDR3 length is 14 residues. Looked up from germline, CDR1 is GTSNPN and CDR2 is SVGIG (reference sequence). The CDR3 loop is CAWSELADPNEQFF. The CDR3 nucleotides read TGTGCCTGGAGTGAACTAGCGGACCCCAATGAGCAGTTCTTC.

This clone was recorded only once. The chain employs TRBV6-4 and TRBJ2-1; D tentatively reads TRBD1 or TRBD2 (6 bases each). The CDR3 loop spans 11 amino acids. The germline V gene has CDR1 MRHNA and CDR2 SNTAGT. V lost 6 bases to trimming and J lost 8 bases, with 8 bases between them. The CDR3 bases are TGTGCCAGCAGGGGGGGCCATGAGCAGTTCTTC. Translation: CASRGGHEQFF.

This clone was counted many times. The V call is TRBV4-1, the J call TRBJ2-7; 7 bases map to TRBD2. This CDR3 is 14 amino acids long. V gave up 4 bases and J gave up 5 bases; unmatched junction bases: 8. Germline V gene data show CDR1 as MGHRA and CDR2 as YSYEKL. CDR3 amino acids: CASSRGEGRNEQYF. CDR3 DNA sequence: TGCGCCAGCAGCCGCGGGGAGGGACGGAACGAGCAGTACTTC.

The chain links TRBV29-1 to TRBJ1-1; 9 bases are a match to TRBD1. V was pared by 6 bases and J by 4 bases, with 9 bases of the junction left unmatched. There are 14 residues in the CDR3. In germline, CDR1 is SQVTM, CDR2 ANQGSEA. CDR3 in DNA: TGCAGCGTCCGGACAGGGGAAAAGTCCACTGAAGCTTTCTTT. Encoded protein: CSVRTGEKSTEAFF.

J is TRBJ2-3 and V is TRBV27, with 7 bases aligning to TRBD1. J gave up 0 bases and V 4 bases, and 4 bases lay outside the gene matches. CDR3 length equals 15 residues. Germline V gives CDR1 MNHEY, CDR2 SMNVEV (reference sequence). Written as DNA, the CDR3 is TGTGCCAGCAGTTGGACAGGCTTTAGCACAGATACGCAGTATTTT. Translated, it gives CASSWTGFSTDTQYF.

The V and J genes are TRBV29-1 and TRBJ2-7, with no clear D. Trimming took off 2 bases at V and 6 bases at J, with 14 bases between the two ends. This CDR3 region has 13 residues. Germline loops: CDR1 SQVTM, CDR2 ANQGSEA. The CDR3 DNA is TGCAGCGTTGAAAAGTTGGGAACCCCCGAGCAGTACTTC. It translates to CSVEKLGTPEQYF.

This clone showed up just a few times. This chain uses TRBV30 with TRBJ2-4; possible D gene TRBD2, 6 bases. CDR3 length equals 14 residues. Germline loops: CDR1 GTSNPN, CDR2 SVGIG (reference sequence). V was pared by 2 bases and J by 11 bases, with 19 bases between. The CDR3 loop is CAWSSGLVGGVQYF. The CDR3 coding sequence is TGTGCCTGGAGTAGCGGTTTAGTTGGCGGGGTTCAGTACTTC.

The chain has TRBV4-1 and TRBJ2-7; TRBD2 aligns across 11 bases. Germline CDR1 reads MGHRA; CDR2 reads YSYEKL. V was pared by 2 bases and J by 5 bases, with 11 bases of the junction left unmatched. The CDR3 contains 17 residues. CDR3 protein: CASSQFLAGGPGDEQYF. DNA of the CDR3: TGCGCCAGCAGCCAATTCCTAGCGGGAGGCCCGGGGGACGAGCAGTACTTC.

The gene calls are TRBV27 and TRBJ2-3; TRBD1 aligns across 7 bases. CDR3 length: 17 amino acids. J lost 2 bases, V lost 4 bases, and 12 bases had no gene match. In germline, CDR1 is MNHEY, CDR2 SMNVEV (reference sequence). CDR3 DNA sequence: TGTGCCAGCAGTTCGAGAACTAACAGGGGCGTCACAGATACGCAGTATTTT. Its protein is CASSSRTNRGVTDTQYF.

This chain links TRBV5-1 with TRBJ2-1; tentatively, D is TRBD1 (6 bases). The CDR3 loop spans 12 amino acids. The germline gives CDR1 SGHRS, CDR2 YFSETQ. V shed 0 bases and J shed 16 bases, with 14 bases lying between them. CDR3 in DNA: TGCGCCAGCAGCTTGGAGAGGGGGTTCGGATTCTTC. Protein product: CASSLERGFGFF.

In this sample, this clone turned up a few times. The junction departs from germline at one end; a sequencing error may be responsible. The gene calls are TRBV29-1 and TRBJ1-2; 8 bases agree with TRBD1. CDR3 size: 12 residues. Germline V gene sequence: CDR1 SQVTM, CDR2 ANQGSEA. CDR3 amino acids: CSVESRDRRSIF. Written as DNA, the CDR3 is TGCAGCGTTGAAAGCCGGGACAGGCGCTCGATCTTC.

V and J are TRBV29-1 and TRBJ2-7; tentatively, D is TRBD2 (5 bases). Trimming cost V 1 base and J 7 bases, with 5 bases left between them. CDR1 is SQVTM and CDR2 is ANQGSEA in the germline V gene. The CDR3 totals 10 residues. For the CDR3, the DNA is TGCAGCGTTGAAGGGGAGGAGCAGTACTTC. This sequence encodes CSVEGEEQYF.

The genes are TRBV7-9 and TRBJ1-1; 7 bases map to TRBD1. Germline V CDR1 and CDR2: SEHNR, FQNEAQ (reference sequence). V lost 4 bases to trimming and J lost 3 bases; unmatched junction nucleotides: 8. This CDR3 spans 15 amino acids. The CDR3 loop is CASSYPRGRDTEAFF. CDR3 in DNA: TGTGCCAGCAGCTACCCCAGGGGGAGGGACACTGAAGCTTTCTTT.

V gene TRBV4-1 combines with J gene TRBJ2-1, with 8 bases fitting TRBD1. This CDR3 is 16 amino acids long. J was trimmed by 5 bases and V by 4 bases; bases with no gene match: 10. In germline, CDR1 is MGHRA, CDR2 YSYEKL. The CDR3: CASSLYRTGPNNEQFF. DNA of the CDR3: TGCGCCAGCAGCCTTTACAGGACAGGGCCGAACAATGAGCAGTTCTTC.

This clone was counted a single time. The chain links TRBV28 to TRBJ2-5, with TRBD2 matching over 8 bases. This CDR3 has 16 amino acids. With V trimmed by 5 bases and J by 2 bases, 10 bases remained unmatched. Germline V gives CDR1 MDHEN, CDR2 SYDVKM. Written as DNA, the CDR3 is TGTGCCAGCAGTCAATTGGGAGCGGGGGCGCAAGAGACCCAGTACTTC. Protein product: CASSQLGAGAQETQYF. The full variable domain, rest sourced from reference TRBV28 and TRBJ2-5, is DVKVTQSSRYLVKRTGEKVFLECVQDMDHENMFWYRQDPGLGLRLIYFSYDVKMKEKGDIPEGYSVSREKKERFSLILESASTNQTSMYLCASSQLGAGAQETQYFGPGTRLLVL.

The rearrangement joins TRBV5-1 to TRBJ1-1; no clear D. The CDR3 has 14 residues. V lost 6 bases and J 5 bases, leaving 17 bases between the germline ends. Germline CDR1 and CDR2: SGHRS and YFSETQ. CDR3 nucleotide sequence: TGCGCCAGCAACCATAGGGATGTGTGGACTGAAGCTTTCTTT. Its translation is CASNHRDVWTEAFF.

The rearrangement links TRBV25-1 to TRBJ2-7; tentatively, D is TRBD2 (6 bases). From germline, CDR1 is MGHDK and CDR2 SYGVNS. The V end lost 8 bases, the J end lost 2 bases, and 16 bases lay between the germline ends. This CDR3 contains 14 residues. CDR3 coding DNA: TGTGCCAGCCGACCGGGACTGACGACCTACGAGCAGTACTTC. It codes for CASRPGLTTYEQYF.

The rearrangement joins TRBV4-1 to TRBJ2-7, with TRBD1 matching over 9 bases. CDR1 and CDR2 from the germline V gene are MGHRA and YSYEKL. Trimming took 3 bases from V and 9 from J; bases not matched to a gene: 6. This CDR3 has 13 residues. The chain's CDR3 is CASSHGTGLGQYF. CDR3 nucleotide sequence: TGCGCCAGCAGCCACGGGACAGGGCTAGGGCAGTACTTC.

The chain is built from TRBV27 and TRBJ2-7; D might be TRBD2 (5 bases). The CDR3 loop spans 13 amino acids. The germline V gene encodes CDR1 MNHEY and CDR2 SMNVEV (reference sequence). The ends were cut back, 4 bases at V and 3 bases at J, with 10 bases in the middle. In DNA, the CDR3 is TGTGCCAGCAGTTCTGGACTCCTCTACGAGCAGTACTTC. It is translated as CASSSGLLYEQYF.

This sequence joins TRBV4-1 and TRBJ2-5; weak D call: TRBD2 (5 bases). From germline, CDR1 is MGHRA and CDR2 YSYEKL. V was shortened by 0 bases and J by 5 bases, with 13 bases between the two germline ends. This CDR3 comprises 15 residues. CDR3: CASSQDWEFRETQYF. In DNA form, the CDR3 reads TGCGCCAGCAGCCAAGATTGGGAGTTTAGGGAGACCCAGTACTTC.

This CDR3 reads CASSHYNNEQFF. The CDR3 DNA reads TGTGCCAGCAGCCATTACAACAATGAGCAGTTCTTC. This chain connects TRBV11-2 to TRBJ2-1, with D unclear. This CDR3 comprises 12 residues. Germline loops: CDR1 SGHAT, CDR2 FQNNGV. Trimming removed 5 bases from V and 5 bases from J, with 7 bases in between.

The gene calls are TRBV29-1 and TRBJ1-1, with TRBD1 matching 7 bases. V dropped 3 bases and J dropped 5; count of bases not matched to a gene: 9. Germline V gene data show CDR1 as SQVTM and CDR2 as ANQGSEA. This CDR3 spans 14 amino acids. Written as DNA, the CDR3 is TGCAGCGTTGACGGAGGAGGGGGCGAAACTGAAGCTTTCTTT. Translation gives CSVDGGGGETEAFF.

The rearrangement joins TRBV29-1 to TRBJ1-1; D is perhaps TRBD1 (6 bases). This CDR3 region has 14 residues. Trimming left V 2 bases short and J 5 bases short, with 15 bases between. Germline assignment: CDR1 SQVTM and CDR2 ANQGSEA. The CDR3 DNA reads as TGCAGCGTTGAACCGAGGGGGGCAGGTACTGAAGCTTTCTTT. It translates to CSVEPRGAGTEAFF.